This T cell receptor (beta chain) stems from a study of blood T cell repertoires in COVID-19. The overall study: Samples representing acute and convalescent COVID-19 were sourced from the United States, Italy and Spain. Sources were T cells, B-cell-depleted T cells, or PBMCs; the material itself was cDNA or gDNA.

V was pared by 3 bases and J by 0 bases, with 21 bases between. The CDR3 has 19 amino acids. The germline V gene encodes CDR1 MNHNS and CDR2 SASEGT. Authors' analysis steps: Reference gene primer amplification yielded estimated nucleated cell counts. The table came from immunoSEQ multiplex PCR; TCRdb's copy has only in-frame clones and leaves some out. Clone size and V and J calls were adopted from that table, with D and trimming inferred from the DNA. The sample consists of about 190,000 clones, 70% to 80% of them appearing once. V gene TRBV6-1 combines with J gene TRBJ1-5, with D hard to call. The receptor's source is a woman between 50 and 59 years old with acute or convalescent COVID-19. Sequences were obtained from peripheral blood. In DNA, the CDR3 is TGTGCCAGCAGTGATGCCCTGGAGCTGGGCGGGTATAGCAATCAGCCCCAGCATTTT. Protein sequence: CASSDALELGGYSNQPQHF.